This T cell receptor (beta chain) was recovered during a study of shared clonotypes between healthy human individuals. Whole-study results and caveats: Represented diversity, genetic and exposure-history alike, was limited by few donors.

With regard to this clone: Its matching antigen is unknown.

Original data processing: Filtering differed since immunoSEQ provided only junctions, with no quality scores. Only in-frame clones appear in the TCRdb table, and some are missing; sequencing was by immunoSEQ multiplex PCR. The DNA gave D and trimming, while V, J and clone size come from that table. The top ten clones hold roughly 1% of a sample with about 2 million clones, about 95% of them seen once. Per the germline V gene, CDR1 is GTSNPN and CDR2 is SVGIG (reference sequence). The CDR3 spans 14 residues. The J segment lost 7 bases and the V segment lost 3 bases, leaving 5 bases of the junction unmatched. Naive CD8 cells lacked CD45RO, underwent positive selection for CCR7 and left out terminally differentiated effector memory CD45RA+ cells.

The chain links TRBV30 to TRBJ2-1, with 11 bases that match TRBD2. Sequenced material: naive CD8+ T cells sorted from blood. The receptor comes from a man aged 18 to 35 in good health. Written as DNA, the CDR3 is TGTGCCTGGAGCCTTAGCGGGGGGGGTAATGAGCAGTTCTTC. It codes for CAWSLSGGGNEQFF. The variable domain in full, completed from reference TRBV30 and TRBJ2-1, reads SQTIHQWPATLVQPVGSPLSLECTVEGTSNPNLYWYRQAAGRGLQLLFYSVGIGQISSEVPQNLSASRPQDRQFILSSKKLLLSDSGFYLCAWSLSGGGNEQFFGPGTRLTVL.